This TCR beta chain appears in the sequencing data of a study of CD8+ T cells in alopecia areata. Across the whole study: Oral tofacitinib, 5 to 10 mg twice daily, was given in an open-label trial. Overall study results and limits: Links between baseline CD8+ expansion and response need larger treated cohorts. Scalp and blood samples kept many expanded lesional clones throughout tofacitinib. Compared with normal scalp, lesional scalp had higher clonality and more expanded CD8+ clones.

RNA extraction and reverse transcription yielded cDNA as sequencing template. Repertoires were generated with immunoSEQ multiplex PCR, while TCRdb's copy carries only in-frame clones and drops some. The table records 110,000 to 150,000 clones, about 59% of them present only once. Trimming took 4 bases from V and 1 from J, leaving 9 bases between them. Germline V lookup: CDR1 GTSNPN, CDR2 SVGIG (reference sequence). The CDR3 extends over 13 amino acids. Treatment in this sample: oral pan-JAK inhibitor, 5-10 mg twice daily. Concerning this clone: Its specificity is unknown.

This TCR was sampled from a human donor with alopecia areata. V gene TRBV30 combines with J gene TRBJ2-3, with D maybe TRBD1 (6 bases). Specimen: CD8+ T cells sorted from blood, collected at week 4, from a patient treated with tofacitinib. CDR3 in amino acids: CAWNRAGTDTQYF. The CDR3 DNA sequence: TGTGCCTGGAACAGGGCGGGCACAGATACGCAGTATTTT.